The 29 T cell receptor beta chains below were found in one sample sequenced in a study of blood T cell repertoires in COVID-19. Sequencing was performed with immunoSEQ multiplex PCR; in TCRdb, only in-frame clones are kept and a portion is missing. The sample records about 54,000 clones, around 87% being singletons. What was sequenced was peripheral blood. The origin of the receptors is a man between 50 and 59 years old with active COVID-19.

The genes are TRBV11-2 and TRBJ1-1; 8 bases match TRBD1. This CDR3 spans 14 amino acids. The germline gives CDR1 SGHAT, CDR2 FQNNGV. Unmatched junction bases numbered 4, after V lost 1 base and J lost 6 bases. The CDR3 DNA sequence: TGTGCCAGCAGCTTAGTCGCAGGGGGCGCTGAAGCTTTCTTT. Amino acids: CASSLVAGGAEAFF.

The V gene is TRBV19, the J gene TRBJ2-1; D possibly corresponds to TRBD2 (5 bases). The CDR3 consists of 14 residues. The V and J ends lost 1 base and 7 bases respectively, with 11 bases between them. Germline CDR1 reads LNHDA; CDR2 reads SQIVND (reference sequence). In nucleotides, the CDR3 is TGTGCCAGTAGTATAGGGAGGACCGGGAATGAGCAGTTCTTC. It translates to CASSIGRTGNEQFF.

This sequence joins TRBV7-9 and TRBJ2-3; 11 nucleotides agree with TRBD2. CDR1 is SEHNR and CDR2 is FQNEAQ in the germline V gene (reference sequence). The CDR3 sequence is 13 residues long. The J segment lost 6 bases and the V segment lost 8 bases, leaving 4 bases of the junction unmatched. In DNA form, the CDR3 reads TGTGCCAGCGGGACTAGCGGAGCTGATACGCAGTATTTT. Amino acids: CASGTSGADTQYF.

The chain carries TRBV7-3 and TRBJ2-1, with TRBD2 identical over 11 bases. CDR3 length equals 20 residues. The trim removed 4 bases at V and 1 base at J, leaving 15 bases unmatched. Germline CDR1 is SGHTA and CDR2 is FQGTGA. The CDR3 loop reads CASSSDSGRAWNESYNEQFF. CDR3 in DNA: TGTGCCAGCAGCTCAGATAGCGGGAGGGCCTGGAATGAATCCTACAATGAGCAGTTCTTC.

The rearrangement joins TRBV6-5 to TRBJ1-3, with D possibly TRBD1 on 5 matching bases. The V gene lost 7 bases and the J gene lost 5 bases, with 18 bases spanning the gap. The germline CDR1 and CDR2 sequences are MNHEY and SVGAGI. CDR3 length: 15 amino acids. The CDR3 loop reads CASKGLLGMRNTIYF. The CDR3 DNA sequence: TGTGCCAGCAAGGGGCTTCTGGGAATGAGAAACACCATATATTTT.

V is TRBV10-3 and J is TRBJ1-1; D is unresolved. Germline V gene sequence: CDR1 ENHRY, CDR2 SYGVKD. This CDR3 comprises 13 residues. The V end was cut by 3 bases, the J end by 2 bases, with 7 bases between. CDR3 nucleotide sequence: TGTGCCATCAGTGATATCAGAAACACTGAAGCTTTCTTT. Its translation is CAISDIRNTEAFF.

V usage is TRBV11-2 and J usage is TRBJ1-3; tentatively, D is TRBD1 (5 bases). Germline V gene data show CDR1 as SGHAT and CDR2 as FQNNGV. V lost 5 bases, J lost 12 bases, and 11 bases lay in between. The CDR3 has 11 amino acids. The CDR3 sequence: CASSPREYIYF. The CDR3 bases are TGTGCCAGCAGCCCCAGGGAATACATATATTTT.

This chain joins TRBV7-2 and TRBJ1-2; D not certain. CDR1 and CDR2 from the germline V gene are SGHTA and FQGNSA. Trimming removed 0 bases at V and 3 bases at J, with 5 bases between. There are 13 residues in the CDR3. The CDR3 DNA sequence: TGTGCCAGCAGCTTAGCCGGAGACTATGGCTACACCTTC. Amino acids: CASSLAGDYGYTF.

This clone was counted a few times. CDR3 in amino acids: CASSLFTSEQFF. DNA of the CDR3: TGTGCCAGCAGCCTCTTTACATCGGAGCAGTTCTTC. The chain has TRBV6-2 or TRBV6-3 and TRBJ2-1; no clear D. V shed 6 bases and J shed 10 bases, with 13 bases lying between them. In germline, CDR1 is MNHEY, CDR2 SVGEGT. The CDR3 length is 12 residues.

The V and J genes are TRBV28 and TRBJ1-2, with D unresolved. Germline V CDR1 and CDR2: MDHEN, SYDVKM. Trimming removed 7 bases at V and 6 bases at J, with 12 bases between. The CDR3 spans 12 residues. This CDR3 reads CASTPLGNGYTF. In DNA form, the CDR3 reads TGTGCCAGCACCCCCCTCGGGAATGGCTACACCTTC.

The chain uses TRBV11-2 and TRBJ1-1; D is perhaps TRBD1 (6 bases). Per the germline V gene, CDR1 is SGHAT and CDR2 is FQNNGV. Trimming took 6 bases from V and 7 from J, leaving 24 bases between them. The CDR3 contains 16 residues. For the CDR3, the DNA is TGTGCCAGCAGACTTACCCAGGGGACGAAAGGCCGTGAAGCTTTCTTT. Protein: CASRLTQGTKGREAFF.

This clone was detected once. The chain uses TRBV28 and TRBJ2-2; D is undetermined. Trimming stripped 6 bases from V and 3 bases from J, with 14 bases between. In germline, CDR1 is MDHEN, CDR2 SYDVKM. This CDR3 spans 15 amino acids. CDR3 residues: CASSLDLYDTGELFF. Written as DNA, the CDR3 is TGTGCCAGCAGCCTCGACTTGTATGACACCGGGGAGCTGTTTTTT.

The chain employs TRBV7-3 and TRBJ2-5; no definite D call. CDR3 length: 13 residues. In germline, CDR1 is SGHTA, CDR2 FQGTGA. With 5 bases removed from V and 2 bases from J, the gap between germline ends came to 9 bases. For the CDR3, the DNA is TGTGCCAGCAGCCCCGGAGCACAAGAGACCCAGTACTTC. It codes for CASSPGAQETQYF.

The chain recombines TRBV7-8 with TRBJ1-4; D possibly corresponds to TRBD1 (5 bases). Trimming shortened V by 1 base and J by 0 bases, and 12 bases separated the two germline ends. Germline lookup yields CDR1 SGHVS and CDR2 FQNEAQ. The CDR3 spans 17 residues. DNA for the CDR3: TGTGCCAGCAGCTTAGGAACAGGTTCCTCAACTAATGAAAAACTGTTTTTT. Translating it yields CASSLGTGSSTNEKLFF.

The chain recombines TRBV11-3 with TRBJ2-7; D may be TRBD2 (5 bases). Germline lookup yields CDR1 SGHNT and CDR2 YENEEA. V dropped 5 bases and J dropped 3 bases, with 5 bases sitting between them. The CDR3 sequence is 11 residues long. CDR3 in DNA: TGTGCCAGCAGCGAGGGCTACGAGCAGTACTTC. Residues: CASSEGYEQYF.

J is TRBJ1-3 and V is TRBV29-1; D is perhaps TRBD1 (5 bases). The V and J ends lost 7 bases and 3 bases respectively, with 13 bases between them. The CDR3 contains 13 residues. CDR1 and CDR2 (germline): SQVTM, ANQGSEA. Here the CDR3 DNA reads TGCAGCGCCCGGGGGGTAGGTGGAAACACCATATATTTT. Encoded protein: CSARGVGGNTIYF.

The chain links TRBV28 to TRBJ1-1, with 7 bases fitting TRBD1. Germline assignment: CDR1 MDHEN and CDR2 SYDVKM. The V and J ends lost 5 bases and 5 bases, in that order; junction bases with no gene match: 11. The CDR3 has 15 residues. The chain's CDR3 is CASSVRQGSWTEAFF. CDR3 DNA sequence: TGTGCCAGCAGTGTCCGACAGGGTAGTTGGACTGAAGCTTTCTTT.

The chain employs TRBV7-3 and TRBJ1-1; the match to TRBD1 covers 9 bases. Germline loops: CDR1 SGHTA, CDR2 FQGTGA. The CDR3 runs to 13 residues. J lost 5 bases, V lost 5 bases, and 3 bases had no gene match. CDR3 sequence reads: CASSRQGGTEAFF. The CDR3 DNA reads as TGTGCCAGCAGCCGACAGGGGGGGACTGAAGCTTTCTTT.

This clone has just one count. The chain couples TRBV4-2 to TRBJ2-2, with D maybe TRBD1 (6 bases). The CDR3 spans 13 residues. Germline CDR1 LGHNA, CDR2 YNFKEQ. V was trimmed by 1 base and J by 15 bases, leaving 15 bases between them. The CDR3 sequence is CASSQVGANRVFF. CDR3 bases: TGTGCCAGCAGCCAAGTCGGGGCGAACAGGGTGTTTTTT.

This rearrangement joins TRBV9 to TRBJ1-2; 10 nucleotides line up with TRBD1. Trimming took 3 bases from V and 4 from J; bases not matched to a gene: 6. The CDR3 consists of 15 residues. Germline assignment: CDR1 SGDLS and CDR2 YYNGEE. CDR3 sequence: CASSAEGQGIYGYTF. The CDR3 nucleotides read TGTGCCAGCAGCGCGGAGGGACAGGGGATCTATGGCTACACCTTC.

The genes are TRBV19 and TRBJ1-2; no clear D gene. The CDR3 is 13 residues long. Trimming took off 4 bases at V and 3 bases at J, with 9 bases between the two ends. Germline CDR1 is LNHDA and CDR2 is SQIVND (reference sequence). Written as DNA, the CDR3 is TGTGCCAGTAGTAGAGTAACCGACTATGGCTACACCTTC. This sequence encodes CASSRVTDYGYTF. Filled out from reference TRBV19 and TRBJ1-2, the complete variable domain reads DGGITQSPKYLFRKEGQNVTLSCEQNLNHDAMYWYRQDPGQGLRLIYYSQIVNDFQKGDIAEGYSVSREKKESFPLTVTSAQKNPTAFYLCASSRVTDYGYTFGSGTRLTVV.

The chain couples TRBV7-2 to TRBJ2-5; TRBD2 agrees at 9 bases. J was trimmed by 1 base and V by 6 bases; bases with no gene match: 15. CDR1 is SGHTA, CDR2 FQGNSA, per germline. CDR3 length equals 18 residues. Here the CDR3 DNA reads TGTGCCAGCAGTTACCGCGGGGGGGGCTCTAGGTCCCAAGAGACCCAGTACTTC. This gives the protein CASSYRGGGSRSQETQYF.

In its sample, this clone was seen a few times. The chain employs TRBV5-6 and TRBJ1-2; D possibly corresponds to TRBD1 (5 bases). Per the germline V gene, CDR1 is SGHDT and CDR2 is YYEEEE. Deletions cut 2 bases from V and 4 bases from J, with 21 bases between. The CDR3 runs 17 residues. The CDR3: CASSLAGTSTGGYGYTF. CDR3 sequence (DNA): TGTGCCAGCAGCTTAGCCGGGACCTCCACGGGGGGCTATGGCTACACCTTC.

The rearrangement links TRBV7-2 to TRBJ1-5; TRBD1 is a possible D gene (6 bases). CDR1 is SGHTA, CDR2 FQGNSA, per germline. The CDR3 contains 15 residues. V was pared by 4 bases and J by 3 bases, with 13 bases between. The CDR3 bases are TGTGCCAGCAGCTCCCAGGGGTCCGCCAATCAGCCCCAGCATTTT. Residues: CASSSQGSANQPQHF.

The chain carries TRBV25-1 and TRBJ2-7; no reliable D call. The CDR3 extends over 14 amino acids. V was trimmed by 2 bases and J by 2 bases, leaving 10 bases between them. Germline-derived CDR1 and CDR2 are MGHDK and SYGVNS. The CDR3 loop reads CASSEGRRTYEQYF. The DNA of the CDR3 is TGTGCCAGCAGTGAAGGTCGGCGGACCTACGAGCAGTACTTC.

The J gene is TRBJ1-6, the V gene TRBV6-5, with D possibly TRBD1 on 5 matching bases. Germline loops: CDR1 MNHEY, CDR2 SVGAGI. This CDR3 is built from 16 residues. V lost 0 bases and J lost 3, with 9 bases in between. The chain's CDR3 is CASSYSRGLYNSPLHF. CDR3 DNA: TGTGCCAGCAGTTACTCGCGGGGACTCTATAATTCACCCCTCCACTTT.

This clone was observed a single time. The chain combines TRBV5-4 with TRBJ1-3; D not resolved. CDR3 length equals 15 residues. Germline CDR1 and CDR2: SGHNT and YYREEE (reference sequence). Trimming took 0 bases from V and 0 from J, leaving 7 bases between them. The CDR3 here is CASSLAAASGNTIYF. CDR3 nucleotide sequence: TGTGCCAGCAGCTTGGCGGCGGCCTCTGGAAACACCATATATTTT.

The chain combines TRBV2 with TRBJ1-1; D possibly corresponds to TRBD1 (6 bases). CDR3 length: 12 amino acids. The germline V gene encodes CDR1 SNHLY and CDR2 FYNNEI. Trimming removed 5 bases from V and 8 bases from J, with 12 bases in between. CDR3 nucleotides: TGTGCCAGCAGTCTTACAGGGCCCGAAGCTTTCTTT. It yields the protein CASSLTGPEAFF.

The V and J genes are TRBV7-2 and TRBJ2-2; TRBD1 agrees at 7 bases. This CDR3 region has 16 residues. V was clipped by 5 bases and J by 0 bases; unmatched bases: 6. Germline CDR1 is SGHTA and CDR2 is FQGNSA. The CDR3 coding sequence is TGTGCCAGCAGCCAGCGACAGGGCTCGAACACCGGGGAGCTGTTTTTT. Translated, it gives CASSQRQGSNTGELFF. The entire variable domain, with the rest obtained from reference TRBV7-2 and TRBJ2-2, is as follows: GAGVSQSPSNKVTEKGKDVELRCDPISGHTALYWYRQSLGQGLEFLIYFQGNSAPDKSGLPSDRFSAERTGGSVSTLTIQRTQQEDSAVYLCASSQRQGSNTGELFFGEGSRLTVL.